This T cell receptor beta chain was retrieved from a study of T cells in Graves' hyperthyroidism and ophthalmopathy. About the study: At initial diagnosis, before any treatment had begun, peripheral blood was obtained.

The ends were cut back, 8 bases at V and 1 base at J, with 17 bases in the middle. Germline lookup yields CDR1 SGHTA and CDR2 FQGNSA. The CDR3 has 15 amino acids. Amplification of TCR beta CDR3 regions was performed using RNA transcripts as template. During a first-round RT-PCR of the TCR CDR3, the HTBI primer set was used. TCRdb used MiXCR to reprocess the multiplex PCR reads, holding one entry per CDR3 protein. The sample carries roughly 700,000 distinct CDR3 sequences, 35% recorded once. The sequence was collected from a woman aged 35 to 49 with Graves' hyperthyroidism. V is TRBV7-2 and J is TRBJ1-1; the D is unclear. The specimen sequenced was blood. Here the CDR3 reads CASHLTPEGNTEAFF. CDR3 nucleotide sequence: TGTGCCAGCCACCTCACCCCGGAAGGGAACACTGAAGCTTTCTTT.